These 8 T cell receptor beta chains originate from one sample sequenced in a study of T-cell reconstitution after alpha-beta-depleted transplantation in children (TCRdb year 2016). The library was prepared using PCR. Sequencing was performed on an Illumina HiSeq 2500. TCR library preparation used molecular barcoding, with unique molecular identifiers applied to normalize quantification of the TCRbeta repertoire. TCRdb took the public reads, trimmed them with fastp at Q25, ran MiXCR for clone calling and kept in-frame beta chains. Every entry covers one CDR3 protein and lists the most common genes and DNA from its rows. The sample contains 540,000 or so distinct CDR3 sequences, approximately 22% of them found a single time. The top ten clones comprise less than 15% of the sample. Taken with the paper, the label for treatment or condition translates to: allogeneic hematopoietic cell transplantation with graft depleted of TCRalphabeta T cells and CD19 B cells.

This sample comprised PBMCs, mostly from graft donor cells, obtained 360 days after TCRalphabeta/CD19-depleted stem cell transplant. These receptors were obtained from a boy younger than two who had a stem cell transplant for acute myeloid leukemia, so the T cells may come from the graft donor.

The gene calls are TRBV4-3 and TRBJ2-3; tentative D call: TRBD1 (5 bases). The CDR3 consists of 15 residues. V was pared by 1 base and J by 4 bases, with 12 bases between. The germline gives CDR1 LGHNA, CDR2 YSLEER. For the CDR3, the DNA is TGCGCCAGCAGCCAAGGGGGCCAATCTTCAGATACGCAGTATTTT. Translating gives CASSQGGQSSDTQYF.

The chain uses TRBV5-5 and TRBJ2-5; D may match TRBD1 or TRBD2 (6 bases each). This CDR3 spans 15 amino acids. The germline gives CDR1 SGHKS, CDR2 YYEKEE (reference sequence). Trimming cost V 3 bases and J 2 bases, with 14 bases left between them. CDR3 region: CASSSGEGGQETQYF. CDR3 in DNA: TGTGCCAGCAGCTCGGGCGAGGGGGGACAAGAGACCCAGTACTTC.

This clonotype has at least ten counts. The V call is TRBV7-2, the J call TRBJ2-7, with 9 bases fitting TRBD1. The germline CDR1 and CDR2 sequences are SGHTA and FQGNSA. The junction had 8 bases not matched to a gene; V was cut back by 5 bases and J by 6 bases. CDR3 length equals 14 residues. CDR3 in amino acids: CASSRDRELGEQYF. CDR3 DNA: TGTGCCAGCAGCCGGGACAGGGAATTGGGCGAGCAGTACTTC.

The chain links TRBV1 to TRBJ2-3; TRBD2, the table's D call, lacks a check against the DNA. TRBV1 is flagged as a pseudogene. The CDR3 is 16 amino acids. The DNA of the CDR3 is TGCACCAGCAGCCCCCCAAGCGGGGAAGGCACAGATACGCAGTATTTT. Translating gives CTSSPPSGEGTDTQYF.

This clonotype was seen at least ten times. V and J are TRBV6-2 or TRBV6-3 and TRBJ2-5; 8 bases line up with TRBD1. Germline V gene lookup returns CDR1 MNHEY and CDR2 SVGEGT. V was pared by 2 bases and J by 3 bases, with 2 bases of the junction left unmatched. This CDR3 contains 14 residues. The CDR3 DNA sequence: TGTGCCAGCAGTTACGTGACAGGGGAAGAGACCCAGTACTTC. This translates into CASSYVTGEETQYF.

This clonotype turned up a few times. This chain uses TRBV20-1 with TRBJ1-4; D call uncertain. Germline loops: CDR1 DFQATT, CDR2 SNEGSKA (reference sequence). Trimming stripped 1 base from V and 3 bases from J, with 15 bases between. The CDR3 has 16 residues. CDR3: CSARGEHRNSNEKLFF. The CDR3 coding sequence is TGCAGTGCTAGAGGTGAACACAGAAATTCTAATGAAAAACTGTTTTTT.

This clonotype was found many times. CDR3 bases: TGTGCCAGCAGTTTAAGACTAGCGGGGGCCTCGAGGACCGGGGAGCTGTTTTTT. It is translated as CASSLRLAGASRTGELFF. This chain links TRBV12-3 or TRBV12-4 with TRBJ2-2, with TRBD2 identical over 12 bases. The CDR3 consists of 18 residues. V dropped 2 bases and J dropped 5; count of bases not matched to a gene: 9.

This clonotype was detected ten times or more. DNA of the CDR3: TGCAGTGCTACCTTGCAGACAGGATATATCTATGGCTACACCTTC. Translating gives CSATLQTGYIYGYTF. V and J are TRBV20-1 and TRBJ1-2; D perhaps matches TRBD1 (6 bases). V was cut by 4 bases and J by 4 bases, with 19 bases left in between. Germline V gene sequence: CDR1 DFQATT, CDR2 SNEGSKA (reference sequence). The CDR3 totals 15 residues.